One sample yielded the 14 T cell receptor beta chains listed below, sequenced in a study of human T cells and chemical hapten exposure. MiXCR, run by TCRdb on the RACE reads, gives a single entry per CDR3 protein. The table has some 300,000 distinct CDR3 sequences, 5.5% seen once; the top ten hold around 8%. Time point indicated: pre-sensitization, week 0. Treatment defined: therapeutic diphenylcyclopropenone sensitization with weekly scalp DPC. The sample was whole blood, taken in connection with sensitization to the hapten diphenylcyclopropenone (DPC). These TCRs come from a woman younger than 30 with alopecia areata. Some clones in this sample may be carry-over from other donors' samples.

This clonotype was detected many times. This sequence joins TRBV4-1 and TRBJ1-4, with D possibly being TRBD1 (5 bases). The CDR3 totals 16 residues. Germline V gives CDR1 MGHRA, CDR2 YSYEKL. V shed 1 base and J shed 7 bases, with 16 bases lying between them. CDR3 DNA: TGCGCCAGCAGCCAAGTAGGAGGGGTGGAGGTTGAAAAACTGTTTTTT. It yields the protein CASSQVGGVEVEKLFF.

The chain combines TRBV9 with TRBJ1-1; D uncertain. Trimming shortened V by 0 bases and J by 4 bases, and 10 bases separated the two germline ends. The CDR3 has 14 amino acids. Germline V gene lookup returns CDR1 SGDLS and CDR2 YYNGEE. The CDR3 protein is CASSVGVGGTEAFF. The CDR3 DNA reads as TGTGCCAGCAGCGTAGGGGTAGGAGGCACTGAAGCTTTCTTT.

This clonotype was counted only a few times. This chain links TRBV21-1 with TRBJ1-1. TRBV21-1 has pseudogene status. This CDR3 has 13 amino acids. The DNA of the CDR3 is TGTGCCAGCAGCAGTAACGCGACTGGTGAAGCTTTCTTT. Amino acid sequence: CASSSNATGEAFF.

This clonotype was recorded a few times. CDR3 DNA sequence: TGCAGTGCTAGTCGGGACAGGATAACCTACAATGAGCAGTTCTTC. Translated: CSASRDRITYNEQFF. The gene calls are TRBV20-1 and TRBJ2-1, with TRBD1 matching 8 bases. The CDR3 has 15 residues. CDR1 DFQATT and CDR2 SNEGSKA come from the germline V gene (reference sequence). V shed 3 bases, J shed 2 bases, and the junction held 6 bases outside the gene matches.

This clonotype occurred many times. The chain has TRBV6-1 and TRBJ1-6; possible D gene TRBD1, 6 bases. Per germline, CDR1 MNHNS and CDR2 SASEGT. V lost 6 bases and J 0 bases, leaving 9 bases between the germline ends. The CDR3 has 15 amino acids. CDR3 coding DNA: TGTGCCAGCAGGACAGGAAGCTCCTATAATTCACCCCTCCACTTT. Protein product: CASRTGSSYNSPLHF.

Many counts were recorded for this clonotype. V is TRBV7-9 and J is TRBJ2-7; TRBD1 might be the D (6 bases). V gave up 5 bases and J gave up 5 bases, with 19 bases separating them. Germline CDR1 SEHNR, CDR2 FQNEAQ (reference sequence). CDR3 length equals 15 residues. The CDR3 loop reads CASSARQEPSNEQYF. The CDR3 nucleotides are TGTGCCAGCAGCGCCCGACAGGAACCCTCGAACGAGCAGTACTTC. Based on the CDR3 plus reference TRBV7-9 and TRBJ2-7, the full variable domain is DTGVSQNPRHKITKRGQNVTFRCDPISEHNRLYWYRQTLGQGPEFLTYFQNEAQLEKSRLLSDRFSAERPKGSFSTLEIQRTEQGDSAMYLCASSARQEPSNEQYFGPGTRLTVT.

At least ten counts were recorded for this clonotype. The chain has TRBV11-2 and TRBJ2-4, with TRBD2 identical over 9 bases. The germline CDR1 and CDR2 sequences are SGHAT and FQNNGV. With 5 bases clipped from V and 3 bases from J, the junction kept 11 bases outside the gene matches. This CDR3 comprises 17 residues. The CDR3 here is CASSLGALSGGKNIQYF. CDR3 in DNA: TGTGCCAGCAGCCTAGGGGCCCTTAGCGGGGGCAAAAACATTCAGTACTTC.

This sequence joins TRBV14 and TRBJ2-2; no firm D call. V was shortened by 0 bases and J by 9 bases, with 14 bases between the two germline ends. Germline CDR1 and CDR2: SGHDN and FVKESK. The length of the CDR3 is 15 residues. The DNA for the CDR3 is TGTGCCAGCAGCCAAGACTCCGACCCTTTCCGGGAGCTGTTTTTT. As protein: CASSQDSDPFRELFF.

The table lists this clonotype with a few counts. The V and J genes are TRBV3-1 and TRBJ2-7, with no clear D. Trimming stripped 0 bases from V and 2 bases from J, with 14 bases between. From germline, CDR1 is LGHDT and CDR2 YNNKEL (reference sequence). CDR3 size: 16 residues. The CDR3 nucleotides are TGTGCCAGCAGCCAAGAAGTCAAGGGCGGCCCCTACGAGCAGTACTTC. It yields the protein CASSQEVKGGPYEQYF.

This clonotype was detected a few times. The chain couples TRBV20-1 to TRBJ1-3, with TRBD1 matching 9 bases. The CDR3 has 14 residues. Germline V lookup: CDR1 DFQATT, CDR2 SNEGSKA (reference sequence). The V segment lost 6 bases and the J segment 4 bases; nucleotides outside the gene matches: 7. DNA of the CDR3: TGCAGTGCCTCCGGGACAGGGTCCGGAAACACCATATATTTT. It is translated as CSASGTGSGNTIYF.

This clonotype came up many times. V is TRBV27 and J is TRBJ1-5; D is perhaps TRBD1 (6 bases). CDR1 and CDR2 (germline): MNHEY, SMNVEV (reference sequence). Deletions cut 7 bases from V and 3 bases from J, with 13 bases between. The length of the CDR3 is 14 residues. The DNA of the CDR3 is TGTGCCAGCAACGTCAGGGGTAACAATCAGCCCCAGCATTTT. It specifies CASNVRGNNQPQHF.

Many counts were recorded for this clonotype. This chain joins TRBV18 and TRBJ1-2; D is unresolved. Germline assignment: CDR1 KGHSH and CDR2 LQKENI. This CDR3 comprises 14 residues. With 6 bases removed from V and 4 bases from J, the gap between germline ends came to 15 bases. CDR3 coding DNA: TGTGCCAGCTCGCCCTCCGAGGGCGGCTATGGCTACACCTTC. Protein sequence: CASSPSEGGYGYTF.

This clonotype was seen repeatedly, ten times or more. The rearrangement uses TRBV13 and TRBJ1-1; 10 bases are a match to TRBD1. In germline, CDR1 is PRHDT, CDR2 FYEKMQ (reference sequence). The CDR3 is made up of 15 amino acids. V gave up 0 bases and J gave up 5 bases; unmatched junction bases: 3. CDR3 amino acids: CASSLGGTGETEAFF. Written as DNA, the CDR3 is TGTGCCAGCAGCTTAGGCGGGACAGGGGAAACTGAAGCTTTCTTT.

This clonotype was detected many times. The CDR3 loop is CASSFGILQPPTDTQYF. CDR3 DNA sequence: TGTGCCAGCAGCTTTGGGATACTCCAACCGCCCACAGATACGCAGTATTTT. V is TRBV7-8 and J is TRBJ2-3; D is unclear. Germline CDR1 SGHVS, CDR2 FQNEAQ. This CDR3 spans 17 amino acids. The V and J ends lost 3 bases and 2 bases respectively, with 18 bases between them.